A single sample is the source of the 9 T cell receptor beta chains below, sequenced in a study of cytomegalovirus exposure and HLA in healthy donors. Generated by immunoSEQ multiplex PCR, the TCRdb table keeps only in-frame clones and is missing some. The table shows under 400,000 clones, with approximately 90% occurring only once. The sample comprised PBMCs. The source is a woman under 30 in good health and CMV-seronegative.

The J gene is TRBJ1-1, the V gene TRBV18, with D hard to call. Trimming removed 0 bases from V and 7 bases from J, with 21 bases in between. There are 17 residues in the CDR3. Germline V CDR1 and CDR2: KGHSH, LQKENI. The CDR3 sequence is CASSPPGTGRWRDEAFF. As DNA, the CDR3 is TGTGCCAGCTCACCACCCGGTACGGGGAGATGGAGAGATGAAGCTTTCTTT.

The chain employs TRBV5-6 and TRBJ1-5; D unclear. The length of the CDR3 is 14 residues. Germline assignment: CDR1 SGHDT and CDR2 YYEEEE. The germline V and J ends were trimmed by 6 bases and 0 bases, with 10 bases remaining between them. CDR3 sequence: CASTHSISNQPQHF. In DNA form, the CDR3 reads TGTGCCAGCACCCACTCCATTAGCAATCAGCCCCAGCATTTT.

In DNA, the CDR3 is TGCAGGGCCGGTGCGGGATTTGAGCAGTACTTC. Encoded protein: CRAGAGFEQYF. The V and J genes are TRBV20-1 and TRBJ2-7; a weak D match, TRBD2 (6 bases). CDR3 size: 11 residues. The germline V gene has CDR1 DFQATT and CDR2 SNEGSKA (reference sequence).

This clone was counted a few times. V is TRBV4-1 and J is TRBJ1-6; 8 bases align to TRBD1. The CDR3 sequence is 16 residues long. The V and J ends lost 2 bases and 7 bases, in that order; junction bases with no gene match: 7. Per germline, CDR1 MGHRA and CDR2 YSYEKL. The CDR3 region has the DNA TGCGCCAGCAGCCAACAGCACCAGGGGGCAAATTCACCCCTCCACTTT. Amino acids: CASSQQHQGANSPLHF.

This rearrangement joins TRBV14 to TRBJ2-7, with D uncertain. Germline CDR1 SGHDN, CDR2 FVKESK. Trimming pared 0 bases from V and 1 base from J, leaving 7 bases between. This CDR3 contains 14 residues. The CDR3 coding sequence is TGTGCCAGCAGCCAAGATTCGGTATCCTACGAGCAGTACTTC. Encoded protein: CASSQDSVSYEQYF.

V and J are TRBV7-9 and TRBJ1-2, with a possible D match to TRBD1 (6 bases). V lost 5 bases, J lost 4 bases, and 14 bases lay in between. The CDR3 loop spans 14 amino acids. Germline V gives CDR1 SEHNR, CDR2 FQNEAQ (reference sequence). CDR3 coding DNA: TGTGCCAGCAGCCAACAACAGGGACCCTATGGCTACACCTTC. Its protein is CASSQQQGPYGYTF.

This clone was seen more than once but under ten times. The CDR3 DNA sequence: TGTGCCAGCAGCTTGGGCAGCTTGAATTCACCCCTCCACTTT. This translates into CASSLGSLNSPLHF. This sequence joins TRBV11-2 and TRBJ1-6, with no clear D. The CDR3 totals 14 residues. Trimming pared 3 bases from V and 7 bases from J, leaving 10 bases between. CDR1 is SGHAT, CDR2 FQNNGV, per germline.

This chain uses TRBV30 with TRBJ1-3; D is undetermined. From germline, CDR1 is GTSNPN and CDR2 SVGIG (reference sequence). Trimming stripped 5 bases from V and 8 bases from J, with 7 bases between. CDR3 length: 10 residues. The CDR3 nucleotides read TGTGCCTGGCTTTTTGACACCATATATTTT. Its protein product is CAWLFDTIYF.

The V and J genes are TRBV11-1 and TRBJ2-7; 9 bases fit TRBD1. Trimming took 5 bases from V and 4 from J; bases not matched to a gene: 6. Germline CDR1 SGHAT, CDR2 FQDESV (reference sequence). The CDR3 has 14 residues. The CDR3 protein is CASSLPGQGYEQYF. DNA for the CDR3: TGTGCCAGCAGCCTTCCGGGACAGGGATACGAGCAGTACTTC.